This T cell receptor (beta chain) is drawn from a study of Ad26.COV2.S vaccination and SARS-CoV-2 variants. Assay: immunoSEQ multiplex PCR; the TCRdb copy retains only in-frame clones and omits some. The sample has hundreds of thousands of clones, 92% seen once; the top ten hold approximately 1.6%. Treatment specified: roughly 18 received Ad26.COV2.S at low or high dose, single or two shots; roughly 5 received placebo; per-sample allocation not given. Sampling was performed 63 days after the first vaccine or placebo injection. A word on this clone: The antigen is not known.

Study observations and caveats: The breadth of spike-specific CD8+ and CD4+ T cell responses after vaccination was reportedly substantial.

CDR3 length: 15 amino acids. In germline, CDR1 is MNHNS, CDR2 SASEGT. Trimming left V 1 base short and J 4 bases short, with 14 bases between. The sequence was obtained from a person between 18 and 65 years old who received the Ad26.COV2.S COVID-19 vaccine or a placebo. Sequences were derived from peripheral blood, sampled in a trial of Ad26.COV2.S vaccine versus placebo. The chain combines TRBV6-1 with TRBJ2-7; tentative D call: TRBD1 (5 bases). The CDR3 here is CASSEEGRVNYEQYF. CDR3 sequence (DNA): TGTGCCAGCAGTGAAGAGGGCAGGGTGAATTACGAGCAGTACTTC.